This TCR beta chain was captured in a study of blood T cell repertoires in COVID-19. This CDR3 is built from 15 residues. Per germline, CDR1 SGHNT and CDR2 YYREEE (reference sequence). J gave up 7 bases and V 0 bases, and 8 bases lay outside the gene matches. Profiled with immunoSEQ multiplex PCR; TCRdb holds only in-frame clones, not every one. The top ten clones hold about 1.5% of a sample with a few hundred thousand clones, 70% to 90% of them seen once. The clonotype comes from a woman between 18 and 29 years old who had been exposed to COVID-19. Sequenced: PBMCs or T cells enriched from blood (not recorded which). The rearrangement links TRBV5-4 to TRBJ2-7; 9 positions match TRBD2. CDR3 bases: TGTGCCAGCAGCTTGGCGGGTAGCGGGAGTTGGGAGCAGTACTTC. This gives the protein CASSLAGSGSWEQYF.